A selection of T cell receptor beta chains follows, all from one sample in a study of regulatory T cells in long-lasting Graves disease. TCRdb recomputed calls from the multiplex PCR reads with MiXCR, one row per CDR3 protein. The table records a few hundred thousand distinct CDR3 sequences, approximately 12% of them present only once. These records were also assigned to another study, of T cells in Graves' hyperthyroidism and ophthalmopathy.

Specimen: peripheral blood mononuclear cells (PBMCs), collected at new diagnosis, from a patient treated with antithyroid drugs. These receptors came from a man between 25 and 39 years old with Graves disease. The CDR3 runs from the conserved cysteine through the conserved F or W. D genes are given only for firm matches. Expanded clones get a size class; other rows say once, few or many, or leave the size out.

J	size	V	length	D	CDR3	DNA
TRBJ2-3	.	TRBV27	13	.	CASQRTSTDTQYF	TGTGCCAGCCAACGGACTAGCACAGATACGCAGTATTTT
TRBJ2-1	many	TRBV6-1	17	TRBD2	CASSLSPGLAVYNEQFF	TGTGCCAGCAGTCTAAGCCCAGGGCTAGCGGTTTACAATGAGCAGTTCTTC
TRBJ1-1	many	TRBV29-1	12	.	CSVARGNTEAFF	TGCAGCGTTGCCCGGGGCAACACTGAAGCTTTCTTT
TRBJ1-2	few	TRBV30	13	.	CAWSVQEGYGYTF	TGTGCCTGGAGTGTACAGGAGGGATATGGCTACACCTTC
TRBJ2-7	.	TRBV6-1	14	.	CASSGSIATYEQYF	TGTGCCAGCAGTGGATCAATCGCAACCTACGAGCAGTACTTC
TRBJ1-2	.	TRBV2	15	TRBD1	CASREPGQGDYGYTF	TGTGCCAGCAGGGAACCGGGACAGGGCGACTATGGCTACACCTTC
TRBJ1-1	.	TRBV25-1	13	.	CASTEGQNTEAFF	TGTGCCAGCACTGAGGGGCAGAACACTGAAGCTTTCTTT
TRBJ2-7	many	TRBV15	14	.	CATSRDWGAYEQYF	TGTGCCACCAGCAGAGATTGGGGGGCCTACGAGCAGTACTTC
TRBJ2-1	many	TRBV12-3/TRBV12-4	15	TRBD2	CASGRGAGVGNEQFF	TGTGCCAGCGGAAGGGGAGCGGGAGTGGGTAATGAGCAGTTCTTC
TRBJ2-5	many	TRBV30	15	TRBD1	CAWSVRTGLRETQYF	TGTGCCTGGAGCGTTCGGACAGGGTTACGGGAGACCCAGTACTTC
TRBJ2-1	few	TRBV14	15	.	CASSQGGSFRTEQFF	TGTGCCAGCAGCCAAGGCGGGTCCTTTAGGACTGAGCAGTTCTTC
TRBJ2-5	many	TRBV11-1	14	TRBD2	CASSLTSGSQTQYF	TGTGCCAGCAGCTTAACTAGCGGGAGTCAGACCCAGTACTTC
TRBJ2-1	few	TRBV2	16	.	CASSTWDNQGYNEQFF	TGTGCCAGCAGCACCTGGGACAACCAGGGGTACAATGAGCAGTTCTTC
TRBJ2-6	few	TRBV19	15	.	CASSMEGSGANVLTF	TGTGCCAGTAGTATGGAGGGGTCTGGGGCCAACGTCCTGACTTTC
TRBJ2-5	many	TRBV6-9	17	TRBD2	CASSYPGLAGTKETQYF	TGTGCCAGCAGTTACCCGGGACTAGCGGGGACAAAAGAGACCCAGTACTTC
TRBJ2-3	many	TRBV6-2/TRBV6-3	16	.	CASSVPRGEALDTQYF	TGTGCCAGCAGTGTCCCCCGAGGCGAGGCCCTAGATACGCAGTATTTT
TRBJ2-1	.	TRBV7-9	19	TRBD2	CASSSAGLAGPGGANEQFF	TGTGCCAGCTCTAGTGCCGGACTAGCGGGCCCGGGTGGGGCCAATGAGCAGTTCTTC
TRBJ2-5	few	TRBV19	19	TRBD1	CASSSEPSDRAIFGETQYF	TGTGCCAGTAGTTCCGAACCCTCCGACAGGGCGATATTCGGAGAGACCCAGTACTTC
TRBJ2-7	many	TRBV7-8	14	.	CASSLGAISYEQYF	TGTGCCAGCAGCCTAGGGGCTATCTCCTACGAGCAGTACTTC
TRBJ2-1	many	TRBV20-1	15	.	CSANHRDSSYNEQFF	TGCAGTGCGAATCACCGGGACTCGTCCTACAATGAGCAGTTCTTC
TRBJ2-1	.	TRBV20-1	15	TRBD2	CSARAGGLTNNEQFF	TGCAGTGCTAGAGCCGGGGGGTTAACTAACAATGAGCAGTTCTTC
TRBJ2-5	many	TRBV9	14	.	CASSSRLLQETQYF	TGTGCCAGCAGCTCAAGACTATTACAAGAGACCCAGTACTTC
TRBJ2-4	many	TRBV7-2	16	.	CASSPERVLAKNIQYF	TGTGCCAGCAGCCCCGAGCGAGTACTAGCCAAAAACATTCAGTACTTC
TRBJ2-5	.	TRBV5-4	14	TRBD1	CASSRGQAEETQYF	TGTGCCAGCAGCAGGGGGCAGGCAGAAGAGACCCAGTACTTC
TRBJ2-3	.	TRBV13	16	TRBD1	CASSLYRGRTTDTQYF	TGTGCCAGCAGCTTATACAGGGGGCGGACCACAGATACGCAGTATTTT
TRBJ2-5	many	TRBV6-5	16	TRBD2	CASSYGGLAGGETQYF	TGTGCCAGCAGTTACGGGGGACTAGCGGGGGGAGAGACCCAGTACTTC
TRBJ1-4	once	TRBV29-1	14	TRBD1	CSVARQGTNEKLFF	TGCAGCGTTGCCCGACAGGGAACTAATGAAAAACTGTTTTTT
TRBJ2-5	few	TRBV11-2	17	.	CASSLFRWGQDQETQYF	TGTGCCAGCAGCTTATTTCGGTGGGGGCAAGACCAAGAGACCCAGTACTTC
TRBJ2-7	many	TRBV30	14	TRBD2	CAWTRGTSFYEQYF	TGTGCCTGGACGCGTGGGACTAGCTTCTACGAGCAGTACTTC
TRBJ1-4	.	TRBV6-2/TRBV6-3	13	TRBD1	CASRQGEYEKLFF	TGTGCCAGCAGACAGGGGGAATATGAAAAACTGTTTTTT
TRBJ2-1	.	TRBV7-6	18	TRBD2	CASSPFGTSGVNYNEQFF	TGTGCCAGCAGCCCTTTCGGGACTAGCGGGGTTAACTACAATGAGCAGTTCTTC
TRBJ1-5	many	TRBV5-1	14	.	CASSLTGRDQPQHF	TGCGCCAGCAGCTTGACAGGGAGGGATCAGCCCCAGCATTTT
TRBJ2-4	.	TRBV27	18	TRBD1	CASSLWGQGVQAKNIQYF	TGTGCCAGCAGTTTATGGGGACAGGGGGTCCAAGCCAAAAACATTCAGTACTTC
TRBJ2-1	many	TRBV7-3	14	.	CASSHTGERNEQFF	TGTGCCAGCAGTCATACGGGAGAACGGAATGAGCAGTTCTTC
TRBJ1-1	many	TRBV12-3/TRBV12-4	12	.	CASSFGGPEAFF	TGTGCCAGCAGTTTTGGCGGCCCTGAAGCTTTCTTT
TRBJ2-5	many	TRBV11-2	14	TRBD2	CASSLAGGTKTQYF	TGTGCCAGCAGCCTAGCGGGCGGTACTAAGACCCAGTACTTC
TRBJ1-1	.	TRBV19	8	.	CARREAFF	TGTGCCAGGCGTGAAGCTTTCTTT
TRBJ2-7	few	TRBV3-1	17	.	CASSQGYFQGRPYEQYF	TGTGCCAGCAGCCAAGGTTATTTCCAGGGGAGACCCTACGAGCAGTACTTC
TRBJ2-1	.	TRBV14	16	TRBD2	CASNRISGRADNEQFF	TGTGCCAGCAATAGGATAAGCGGGAGGGCCGACAATGAGCAGTTCTTC
TRBJ2-1	once	TRBV4-1	14	TRBD2	CASSQDSGKNEQFF	TGCGCCAGCAGCCAAGATAGCGGGAAGAATGAGCAGTTCTTC